This T cell receptor beta chain appears in the sequencing data of a study of monozygotic twins with cystic fibrosis. Germline CDR1 is LNHDA and CDR2 is SQIVND (reference sequence). Trimming removed 8 bases from V and 0 bases from J, with 16 bases in between. This CDR3 has 15 amino acids. TCRdb's table, derived via immunoSEQ multiplex PCR, lists solely in-frame clones and lacks some. The sample holds around 12,000 clones, approximately 85% seen once. J is TRBJ1-2 and V is TRBV19, with TRBD1 as a possible D gene (5 bases). The TCR was taken from a man younger than 35 with cystic fibrosis. What was sequenced was blood. The CDR3 spells CASQERGAPNYGYTF. The CDR3 nucleotides read TGTGCCAGTCAGGAGAGGGGAGCTCCTAACTATGGCTACACCTTC.